This section outlines one T cell receptor beta chain sequence together with its context. As yet, its antigen is unknown. Measured with immunoSEQ multiplex PCR; TCRdb has only the in-frame clones, and not every one. Among some 9,900 clones listed, roughly 80% were seen once. This entry belongs to a study of somatic mutations in cytotoxic T cells in rheumatoid arthritis. Across the study: Prior to any treatment and right after diagnosis, patient blood (approximately 30 ml EDTA) was drawn.

The junction had 8 bases not matched to a gene; V was cut back by 8 bases and J by 6 bases. The CDR3 extends over 14 amino acids. CDR1 and CDR2 (germline): SGHAT, FQNNGV. The study's findings and limits: About an eighth of the roughly 65 patients had a largest CD8+ clone above 20% of CD8+ cells.

This sequence was found in an adult with rheumatoid arthritis. The chain joins TRBV11-2 to TRBJ1-2; TRBD1 aligns across 11 bases. Sample: CD8+ T cells sorted from blood. Here the CDR3 DNA reads TGTGCCAGCTGCCGGGACAGGGGGTTCGATGGCTACACCTTC. Translation: CASCRDRGFDGYTF.